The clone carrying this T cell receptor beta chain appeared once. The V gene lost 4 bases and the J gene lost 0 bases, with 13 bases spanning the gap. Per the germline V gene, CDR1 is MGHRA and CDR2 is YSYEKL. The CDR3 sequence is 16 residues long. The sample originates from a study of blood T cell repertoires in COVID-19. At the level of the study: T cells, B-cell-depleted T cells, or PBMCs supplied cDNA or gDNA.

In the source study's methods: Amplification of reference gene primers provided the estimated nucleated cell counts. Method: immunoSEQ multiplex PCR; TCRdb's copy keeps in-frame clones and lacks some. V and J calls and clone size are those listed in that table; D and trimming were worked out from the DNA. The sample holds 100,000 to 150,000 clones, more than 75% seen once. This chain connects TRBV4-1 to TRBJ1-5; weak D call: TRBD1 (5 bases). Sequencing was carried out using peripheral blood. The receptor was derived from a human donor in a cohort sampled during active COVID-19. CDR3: CASSPYGAGSNQPQHF. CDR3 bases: TGCGCCAGCAGCCCCTATGGGGCCGGTAGCAATCAGCCCCAGCATTTT.